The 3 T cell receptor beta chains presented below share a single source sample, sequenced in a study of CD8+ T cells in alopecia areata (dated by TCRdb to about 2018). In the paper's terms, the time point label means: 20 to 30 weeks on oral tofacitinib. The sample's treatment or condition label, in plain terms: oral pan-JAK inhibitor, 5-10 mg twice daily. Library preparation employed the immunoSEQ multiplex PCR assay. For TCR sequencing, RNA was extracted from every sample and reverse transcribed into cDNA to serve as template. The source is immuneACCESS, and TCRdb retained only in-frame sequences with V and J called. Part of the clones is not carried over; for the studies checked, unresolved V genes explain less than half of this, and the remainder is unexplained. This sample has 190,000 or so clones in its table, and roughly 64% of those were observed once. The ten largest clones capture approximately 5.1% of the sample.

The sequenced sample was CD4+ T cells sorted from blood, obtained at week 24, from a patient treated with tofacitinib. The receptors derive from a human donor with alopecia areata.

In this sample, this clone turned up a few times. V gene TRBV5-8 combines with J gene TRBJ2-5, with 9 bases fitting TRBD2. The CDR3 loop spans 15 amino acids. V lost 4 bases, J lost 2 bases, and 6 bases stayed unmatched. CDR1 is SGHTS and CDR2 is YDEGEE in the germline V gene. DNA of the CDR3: TGTGCCAGCAGCACCAGGACTAGCGAACAAGAGACCCAGTACTTC. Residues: CASSTRTSEQETQYF.

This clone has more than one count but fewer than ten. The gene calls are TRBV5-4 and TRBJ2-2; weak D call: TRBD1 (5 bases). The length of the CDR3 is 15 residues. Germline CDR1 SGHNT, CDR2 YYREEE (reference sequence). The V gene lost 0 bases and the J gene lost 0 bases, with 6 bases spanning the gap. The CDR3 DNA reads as TGTGCCAGCAGCTTGGTGACAGCGAACACCGGGGAGCTGTTTTTT. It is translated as CASSLVTANTGELFF.

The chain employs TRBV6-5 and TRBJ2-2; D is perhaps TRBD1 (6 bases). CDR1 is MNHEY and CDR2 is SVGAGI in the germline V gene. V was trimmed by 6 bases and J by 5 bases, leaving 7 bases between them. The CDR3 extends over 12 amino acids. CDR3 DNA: TGTGCCAGCAGGCAGGGGACCGGGGAGCTGTTTTTT. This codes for CASRQGTGELFF.